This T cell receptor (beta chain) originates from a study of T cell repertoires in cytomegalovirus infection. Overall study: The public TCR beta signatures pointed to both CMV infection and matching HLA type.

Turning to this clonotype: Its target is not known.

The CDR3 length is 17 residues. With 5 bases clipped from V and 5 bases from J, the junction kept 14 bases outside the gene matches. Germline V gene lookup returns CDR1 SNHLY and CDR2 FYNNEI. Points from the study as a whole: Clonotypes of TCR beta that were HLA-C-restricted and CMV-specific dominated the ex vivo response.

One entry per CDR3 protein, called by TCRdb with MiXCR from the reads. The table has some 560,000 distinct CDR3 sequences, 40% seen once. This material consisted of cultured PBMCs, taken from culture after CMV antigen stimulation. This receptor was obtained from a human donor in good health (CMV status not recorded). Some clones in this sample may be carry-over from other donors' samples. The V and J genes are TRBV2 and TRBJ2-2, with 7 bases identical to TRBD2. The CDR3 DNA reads TGTGCCAGCAGTCAACCTAGCGGACTACTCCTGACCGGGGAGCTGTTTTTT. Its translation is CASSQPSGLLLTGELFF.